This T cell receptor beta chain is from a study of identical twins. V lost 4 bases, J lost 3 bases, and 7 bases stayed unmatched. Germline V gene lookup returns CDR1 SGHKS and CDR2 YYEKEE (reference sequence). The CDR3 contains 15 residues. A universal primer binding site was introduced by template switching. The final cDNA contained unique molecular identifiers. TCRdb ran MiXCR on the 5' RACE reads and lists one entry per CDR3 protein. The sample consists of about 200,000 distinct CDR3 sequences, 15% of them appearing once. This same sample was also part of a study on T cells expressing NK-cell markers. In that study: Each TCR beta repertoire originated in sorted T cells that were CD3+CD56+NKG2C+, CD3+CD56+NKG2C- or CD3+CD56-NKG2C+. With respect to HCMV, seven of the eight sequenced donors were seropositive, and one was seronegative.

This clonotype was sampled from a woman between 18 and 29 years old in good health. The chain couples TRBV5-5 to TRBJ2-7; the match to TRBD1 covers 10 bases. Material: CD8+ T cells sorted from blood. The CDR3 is CASSPRDRGYYEQYF. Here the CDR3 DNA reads TGTGCCAGCAGCCCCCGGGACAGGGGTTACTACGAGCAGTACTTC.